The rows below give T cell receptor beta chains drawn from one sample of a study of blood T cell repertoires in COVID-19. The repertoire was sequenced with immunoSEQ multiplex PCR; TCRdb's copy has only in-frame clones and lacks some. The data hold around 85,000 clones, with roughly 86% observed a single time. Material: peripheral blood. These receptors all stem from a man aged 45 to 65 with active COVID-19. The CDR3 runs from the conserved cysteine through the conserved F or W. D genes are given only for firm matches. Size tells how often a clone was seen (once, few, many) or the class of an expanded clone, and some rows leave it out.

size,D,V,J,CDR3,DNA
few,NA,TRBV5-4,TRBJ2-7,CASSQINYGGNYEQYF,TGTGCCAGCAGCCAAATTAATTATGGCGGGAATTACGAGCAGTACTTC
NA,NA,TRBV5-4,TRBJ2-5,CASSYSSFGETQYF,TGTGCCAGCAGCTATTCTAGCTTTGGGGAGACCCAGTACTTC
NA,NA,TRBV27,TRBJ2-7,CASSFSAGNSYEQYF,TGTGCCAGCAGTTTCTCGGCAGGTAACTCCTACGAGCAGTACTTC
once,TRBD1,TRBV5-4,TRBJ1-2,CASSYRGRIGYTF,TGTGCCAGCAGTTACAGGGGGCGCATTGGCTACACCTTC
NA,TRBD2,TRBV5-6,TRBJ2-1,CASSDLGLAGEKGEQFF,TGTGCCAGCAGCGACCTAGGGCTAGCGGGGGAGAAGGGGGAGCAGTTCTTC
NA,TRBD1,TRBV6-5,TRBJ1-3,CASSLDRAGNTIYF,TGTGCCAGCAGTTTAGACAGGGCTGGAAACACCATATATTTT
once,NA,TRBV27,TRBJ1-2,CASSPRGNYGYTF,TGTGCCAGCAGTCCCCGAGGGAACTATGGCTACACCTTC
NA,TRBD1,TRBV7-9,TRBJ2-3,CASSLTGASTDTQYF,TGTGCCAGCAGCTTGACAGGGGCTAGCACAGATACGCAGTATTTT
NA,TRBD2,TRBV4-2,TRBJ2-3,CAPQRPGWRGGQPNTDTQYF,TGTGCCCCTCAGCGGCCGGGGTGGCGGGGGGGCCAGCCGAACACAGATACGCAGTATTTT
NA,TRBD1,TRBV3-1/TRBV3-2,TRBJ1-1,CASRRDRAANTEAFF,TGTGCCAGCAGACGGGACAGGGCTGCGAACACTGAAGCTTTCTTT
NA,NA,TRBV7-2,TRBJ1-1,CASSLLGSGMNTEAFF,TGTGCCAGCAGCTTACTAGGTAGCGGGATGAACACTGAAGCTTTCTTT
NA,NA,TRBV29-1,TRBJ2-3,CSGGGGADTQYF,TGCAGCGGGGGAGGGGGGGCAGATACGCAGTATTTT
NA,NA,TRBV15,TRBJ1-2,CATSRPNYGYTF,TGTGCCACCAGCAGACCAAACTATGGCTACACCTTC
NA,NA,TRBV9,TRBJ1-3,CASSRETRGNTIYF,TGTGCCAGCAGCCGGGAAACCCGGGGAAACACCATATATTTT
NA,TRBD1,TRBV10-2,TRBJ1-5,CASSSQGHQPQHF,TGCGCCAGCAGTTCACAGGGGCATCAGCCCCAGCATTTT
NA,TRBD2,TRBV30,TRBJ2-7,CAWTIDRLAGGAHEQYF,TGTGCCTGGACCATAGACCGGCTAGCGGGAGGCGCCCACGAGCAGTACTTC
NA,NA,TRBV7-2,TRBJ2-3,CASSLARTDTQYF,TGTGCCAGCAGCTTAGCGCGGACAGATACGCAGTATTTT
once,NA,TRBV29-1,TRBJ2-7,CSVEGWGQSYEQYF,TGCAGCGTTGAGGGGTGGGGGCAATCCTACGAGCAGTACTTC
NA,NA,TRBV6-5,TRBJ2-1,CASSYGGASYNEQFF,TGTGCCAGCAGTTACGGGGGGGCCTCCTACAATGAGCAGTTCTTC
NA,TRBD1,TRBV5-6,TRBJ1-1,CASSLGRGAEAFF,TGTGCCAGCAGCTTGGGCAGGGGGGCTGAAGCTTTCTTT
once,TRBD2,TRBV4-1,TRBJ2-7,CASSLGSQASGRVEQYF,TGCGCCAGCAGCCTCGGGAGCCAGGCTAGCGGGAGAGTGGAGCAGTACTTC
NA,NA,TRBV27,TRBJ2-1,CASSLGHGQFF,TGTGCCAGCAGTTTGGGCCATGGGCAGTTCTTC
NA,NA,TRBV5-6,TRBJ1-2,CASSPGANYGYTF,TGTGCCAGCAGCCCGGGGGCTAACTATGGCTACACCTTC
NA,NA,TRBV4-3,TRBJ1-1,CASSPTPTAGSTEAFF,TGCGCCAGCAGCCCAACCCCGACAGCCGGGAGCACTGAAGCTTTCTTT
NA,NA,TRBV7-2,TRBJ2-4,CASSLVNKNIQYF,TGTGCCAGCAGCTTAGTCAATAAAAACATTCAGTACTTC
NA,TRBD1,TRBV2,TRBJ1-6,CASNQDRSYNSPLHF,TGTGCCAGCAATCAGGACAGGTCCTATAATTCACCCCTCCACTTT
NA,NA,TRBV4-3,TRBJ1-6,CASSQDLDRNSPLHF,TGCGCCAGCAGCCAAGACTTAGACAGGAATTCACCCCTCCACTTT
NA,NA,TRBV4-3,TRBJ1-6,CASSKLRDIYSPLHF,TGCGCCAGCAGCAAGCTCCGGGACATATACTCACCCCTCCACTTT
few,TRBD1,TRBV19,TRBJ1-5,CASSGGQPNQPQHF,TGTGCCAGTAGTGGGGGACAGCCGAATCAGCCCCAGCATTTT
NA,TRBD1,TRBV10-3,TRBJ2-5,CAIRGQALETQYF,TGTGCCATCAGGGGACAGGCCCTGGAGACCCAGTACTTC
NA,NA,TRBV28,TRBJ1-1,CASSSSPETENTEAFF,TGTGCCAGCAGTTCGTCCCCCGAAACAGAGAACACTGAAGCTTTCTTT
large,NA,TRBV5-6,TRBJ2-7,CASTPWGGGYEQYF,TGTGCCAGCACCCCCTGGGGGGGCGGTTACGAGCAGTACTTC
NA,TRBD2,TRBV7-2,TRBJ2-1,CASSLGLAGVNEQFF,TGTGCCAGCAGCTTAGGACTAGCGGGAGTCAATGAGCAGTTCTTC
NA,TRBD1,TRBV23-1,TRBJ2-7,CASRGDRENEQYF,TGCGCCAGCAGGGGGGACAGGGAAAACGAGCAGTACTTC
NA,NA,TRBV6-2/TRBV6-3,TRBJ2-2,CASSSTTGVEGTGELLF,TGTGCCAGCAGCTCCACTACGGGGGTGGAAGGAACCGGGGAGCTGCTTTTT
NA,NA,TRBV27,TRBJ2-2,CASSLSTAGVITGELFF,TGTGCCAGCAGTTTATCAACGGCAGGGGTGATCACCGGGGAGCTGTTTTTT
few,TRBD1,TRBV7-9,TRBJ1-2,CASSLPTKTGTGDNYGYTF,TGTGCCAGCAGCTTACCTACTAAAACCGGGACAGGGGACAACTATGGCTACACCTTC
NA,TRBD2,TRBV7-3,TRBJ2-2,CASSLTGGLAGAGELFF,TGTGCCAGCAGCTTAACCGGGGGACTAGCGGGAGCCGGGGAGCTGTTTTTT
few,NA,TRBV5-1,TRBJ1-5,CASSLGASGNQPQHF,TGCGCCAGCAGCTTGGGGGCCAGTGGCAATCAGCCCCAGCATTTT
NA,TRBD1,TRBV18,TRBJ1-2,CASSPGQDNYGYTF,TGTGCCAGCTCACCCGGACAGGACAACTATGGCTACACCTTC
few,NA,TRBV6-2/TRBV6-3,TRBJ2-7,CASSYHPGQGFTYEQYF,TGTGCCAGCAGTTACCACCCCGGGCAGGGTTTCACCTACGAGCAGTACTTC
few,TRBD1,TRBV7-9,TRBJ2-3,CASSTRGQGTDTQYF,TGTGCCAGCAGCACAAGAGGACAGGGGACAGATACGCAGTATTTT
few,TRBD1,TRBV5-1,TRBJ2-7,CASSLGHRDRVYEQYF,TGCGCCAGCAGCTTGGGACACCGGGACAGAGTCTACGAGCAGTACTTC
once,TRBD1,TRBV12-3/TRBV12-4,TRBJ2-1,CASWGQGWDEQFF,TGTGCCAGCTGGGGACAGGGGTGGGATGAGCAGTTCTTC
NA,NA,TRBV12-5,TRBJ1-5,CASGLDSLRPQHF,TGTGCTAGTGGTTTGGACAGCCTGAGGCCCCAGCATTTT
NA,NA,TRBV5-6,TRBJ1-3,CASSLRAGNTIYF,TGTGCCAGCAGCCTCAGGGCGGGAAACACCATATATTTT
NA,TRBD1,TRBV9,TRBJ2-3,CASGKTGVTDTQYF,TGTGCCAGCGGTAAGACAGGGGTGACAGATACGCAGTATTTT
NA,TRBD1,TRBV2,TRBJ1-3,CASTKSLAGTGVSGNTIYF,TGTGCCAGCACTAAGTCTTTGGCGGGGACAGGGGTCTCTGGAAACACCATATATTTT
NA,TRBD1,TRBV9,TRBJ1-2,CASSAIPGQYYGYTF,TGTGCCAGCAGCGCCATACCGGGACAGTACTATGGCTACACCTTC
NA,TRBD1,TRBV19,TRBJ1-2,CATQNGQGFGYTF,TGTGCCACTCAGAACGGACAGGGTTTCGGCTACACCTTC
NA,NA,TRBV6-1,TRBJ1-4,CASSDLGQWSPKLFF,TGTGCCAGCAGTGATCTAGGCCAATGGTCTCCAAAACTGTTTTTT
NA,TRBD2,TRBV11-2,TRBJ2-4,CASSLGGTAGVAKNIQYF,TGTGCCAGCAGCTTGGGGGGCACAGCGGGAGTAGCCAAAAACATTCAGTACTTC
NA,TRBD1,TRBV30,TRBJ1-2,CAWRTGRFNYGYTF,TGTGCCTGGCGGACAGGGCGCTTCAACTATGGCTACACCTTC
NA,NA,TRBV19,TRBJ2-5,CASSQTQETQYF,TGTGCCAGTAGCCAGACTCAAGAGACCCAGTACTTC